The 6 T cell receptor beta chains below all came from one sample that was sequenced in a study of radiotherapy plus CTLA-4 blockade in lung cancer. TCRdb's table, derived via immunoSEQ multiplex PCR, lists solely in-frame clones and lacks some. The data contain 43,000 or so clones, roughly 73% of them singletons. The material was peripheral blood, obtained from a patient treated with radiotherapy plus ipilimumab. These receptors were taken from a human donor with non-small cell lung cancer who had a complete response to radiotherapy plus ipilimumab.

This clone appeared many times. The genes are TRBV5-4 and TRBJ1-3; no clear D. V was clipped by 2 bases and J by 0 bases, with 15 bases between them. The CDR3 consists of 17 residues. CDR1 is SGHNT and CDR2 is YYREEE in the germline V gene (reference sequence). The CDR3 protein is CASSLVAGRHSGNTIYF. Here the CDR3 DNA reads TGTGCCAGCAGCTTAGTGGCAGGTCGTCACTCTGGAAACACCATATATTTT. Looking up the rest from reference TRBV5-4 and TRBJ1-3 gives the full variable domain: ETGVTQSPTHLIKTRGQQVTLRCSSQSGHNTVSWYQQALGQGPQFIFQYYREEENGRGNFPPRFSGLQFPNYSSELNVNALELDDSALYLCASSLVAGRHSGNTIYFGEGSWLTVV.

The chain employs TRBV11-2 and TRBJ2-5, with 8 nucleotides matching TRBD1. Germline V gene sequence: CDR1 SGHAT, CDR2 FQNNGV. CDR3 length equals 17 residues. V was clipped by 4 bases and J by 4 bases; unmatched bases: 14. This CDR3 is CASSSSGMAGGLETQYF. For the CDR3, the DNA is TGTGCCAGCAGCTCAAGTGGGATGGCAGGGGGCCTAGAGACCCAGTACTTC. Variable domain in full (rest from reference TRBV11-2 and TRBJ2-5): EAGVAQSPRYKIIEKRQSVAFWCNPISGHATLYWYQQILGQGPKLLIQFQNNGVVDDSQLPKDRFSAERLKGVDSTLKIQPAKLEDSAVYLCASSSSGMAGGLETQYFGPGTRLLVL.

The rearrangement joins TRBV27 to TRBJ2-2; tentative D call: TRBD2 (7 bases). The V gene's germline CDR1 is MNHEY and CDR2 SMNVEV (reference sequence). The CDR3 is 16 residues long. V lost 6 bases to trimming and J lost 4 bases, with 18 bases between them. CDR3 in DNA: TGTGCCAGCAGAGCGGGACATCTGGTAGCCACCGGGGAGCTGTTTTTT. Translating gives CASRAGHLVATGELFF.

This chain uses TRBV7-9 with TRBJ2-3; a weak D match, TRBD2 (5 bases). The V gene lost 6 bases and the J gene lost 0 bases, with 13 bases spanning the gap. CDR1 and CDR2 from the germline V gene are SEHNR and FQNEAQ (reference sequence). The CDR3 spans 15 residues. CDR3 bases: TGTGCCAGCAGGGGAACGGAGGACAGCACAGATACGCAGTATTTT. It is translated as CASRGTEDSTDTQYF.

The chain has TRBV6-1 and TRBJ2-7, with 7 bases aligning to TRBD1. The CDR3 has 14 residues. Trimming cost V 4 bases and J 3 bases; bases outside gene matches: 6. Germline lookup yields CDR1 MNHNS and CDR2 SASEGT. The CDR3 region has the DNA TGTGCCAGCAGTGGATTGACAGGGATCTACGAGCAGTACTTC. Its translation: CASSGLTGIYEQYF.

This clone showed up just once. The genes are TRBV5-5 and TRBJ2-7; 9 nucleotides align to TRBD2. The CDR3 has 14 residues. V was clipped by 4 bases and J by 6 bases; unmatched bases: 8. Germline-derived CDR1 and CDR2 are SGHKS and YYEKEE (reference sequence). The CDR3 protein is CASSLALAGTEQYF. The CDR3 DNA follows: TGTGCCAGCAGCCTGGCGCTAGCGGGAACCGAGCAGTACTTC. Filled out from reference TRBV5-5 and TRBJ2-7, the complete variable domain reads DAGVTQSPTHLIKTRGQQVTLRCSPISGHKSVSWYQQVLGQGPQFIFQYYEKEERGRGNFPDRFSARQFPNYSSELNVNALLLGDSALYLCASSLALAGTEQYFGPGTRLTVT.